This T cell receptor (beta chain) is from a study of T-cell reconstitution after alpha-beta-depleted transplantation in children. In this sample, this clonotype turned up many times. The V gene's germline CDR1 is SGHRS and CDR2 YFSETQ. V dropped 4 bases and J dropped 4; count of bases not matched to a gene: 10. The CDR3 contains 16 residues. The authors prepared the TCRbeta library with unique molecular identifiers. TCRdb fed the PCR reads into MiXCR, producing one record per CDR3 protein. The sample lists 440,000 or so distinct CDR3 sequences, 11% occurring once. The source was PBMCs from the stem cell graft donor, collected from the stem cell graft. This chain links TRBV5-1 with TRBJ2-5, with 10 positions matching TRBD1. The receptor was isolated from a human donor who donated a stem cell graft to a child with acute myeloid leukemia. CDR3 nucleotides: TGCGCCAGCAGCCGTACCGGGACAGGGGTGGGAGAGACCCAGTACTTC. It is translated as CASSRTGTGVGETQYF. The full variable domain, its missing parts supplied by reference TRBV5-1 and TRBJ2-5, is KAGVTQTPRYLIKTRGQQVTLSCSPISGHRSVSWYQQTPGQGLQFLFEYFSETQRNKGNFPGRFSGRQFSNSRSEMNVSTLELGDSALYLCASSRTGTGVGETQYFGPGTRLLVL.